The 4 T cell receptor beta chains in this list originate from one sample, sequenced in a study of tumor-infiltrating lymphocytes in primary liver carcinoma. Unsorted bulk tissue (roughly 20-34 mg) underwent RNA and DNA co-extraction. A primer in the constant region served to generate TCR beta cDNA from 500 to 600 ng of total RNA. Modified slightly, ARM-PCR produced TCR beta libraries over three nested multiplex PCR rounds. The study ran its first two PCR rounds for 9 to 10 cycles each, using TRBV1-TRBV30 forward primers and a C-beta reverse primer. TCRdb processed the multiplex PCR reads anew with MiXCR; each CDR3 protein has one entry. The sample has about 210,000 distinct CDR3 sequences; 85% are singletons. The sample comprised tumor tissue from primary liver carcinoma. Receptors originate from a man in his forties or fifties with primary liver carcinoma and hepatitis B virus infection.

The DNA for the CDR3 is TGCAGCGTTAAAGTAGCGGGAGGGTTCTACAATGAGCAGTTCTTC. It yields the protein CSVKVAGGFYNEQFF. The chain has TRBV29-1 and TRBJ2-1; 11 nucleotides agree with TRBD2. The CDR3 is made up of 15 amino acids. Germline values: CDR1 SQVTM, CDR2 ANQGSEA. The ends lost 5 bases at V and 3 bases at J; junction bases unmatched: 6.

Of note for this clonotype: An end of the junction does not agree with germline; a read error may underlie this. The V gene is TRBV29-1, the J gene TRBJ2-7; either TRBD1 or TRBD2 may supply D (5 bases each). This CDR3 region has 16 residues. Germline V gene data show CDR1 as SQVTM and CDR2 as ANQGSEA. CDR3 nucleotides: TGCAGCGCCATTACATCTGGGACCTTCACTCCCTACGGGCAGTACTTC. Its protein product is CSAITSGTFTPYGQYF.

The count of this clonotype is one. No conserved phenylalanine or tryptophan is present at the end of the CDR3, so a read error is the likely explanation. J is TRBJ2-7 and V is TRBV14; TRBD2 matches 13 bases. The CDR3 sequence is 14 residues long. Losses at the gene ends were 3 bases for V and 10 bases for J; bases not matched to a gene: 6. CDR1 and CDR2 from the germline V gene are SGHDN and FVKESK. CDR3 loop: CASSHRTSGSEQYL. The DNA for the CDR3 is TGTGCCAGCAGCCATCGGACTAGCGGGAGCGAACAGTACCTC.

Notes on this clonotype: A read error may account for a junction end that differs from germline. This sequence joins TRBV10-3 and TRBJ1-1; TRBD1 is a possible D gene (6 bases). Germline CDR1 and CDR2: ENHRY and SYGVKD. The CDR3 runs to 12 residues. In nucleotides, the CDR3 is TGTACCAGCCGGGACTGGGACACTGAAACTTTCTTT. Translation gives CTSRDWDTETFF.